Sequencing of this T cell receptor beta chain was carried out in a study of T-cell reconstitution after alpha-beta-depleted transplantation in children. This CDR3 has 17 amino acids. V lost 3 bases to trimming and J lost 0 bases; unmatched junction nucleotides: 2. Germline V CDR1 and CDR2: SGHVS, FNYEAQ. Preparation of the TCRbeta library was carried out with unique molecular identifiers. TCRdb processed the PCR reads anew with MiXCR; each CDR3 protein has one entry. The sample yields about half a million distinct CDR3 sequences, around 12% seen once. This TCR was sampled from a human donor who donated a stem cell graft to a child with combined immunodeficiency. The chain couples TRBV7-6 to TRBJ2-2; the match to TRBD2 covers 12 bases. The source was PBMCs from the stem cell graft donor, collected from the stem cell graft. The CDR3 sequence: CASSFTSGGPNTGELFF. CDR3 bases: TGTGCCAGCAGCTTTACTAGCGGGGGGCCGAACACCGGGGAGCTGTTTTTT.